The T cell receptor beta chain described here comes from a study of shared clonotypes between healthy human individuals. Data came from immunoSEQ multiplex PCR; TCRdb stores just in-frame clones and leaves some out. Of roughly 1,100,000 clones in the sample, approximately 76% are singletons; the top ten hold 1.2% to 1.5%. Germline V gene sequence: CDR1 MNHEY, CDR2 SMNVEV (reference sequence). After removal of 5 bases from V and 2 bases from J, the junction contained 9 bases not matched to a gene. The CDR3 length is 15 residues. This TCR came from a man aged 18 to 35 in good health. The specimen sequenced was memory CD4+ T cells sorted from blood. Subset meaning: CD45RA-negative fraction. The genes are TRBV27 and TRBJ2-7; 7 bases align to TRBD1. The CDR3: CASSRQGAPTYEQYF. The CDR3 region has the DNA TGTGCCAGCAGTCGACAGGGAGCCCCCACCTACGAGCAGTACTTC.